This T cell receptor (beta chain) was identified during a study of blood T cell repertoires in COVID-19. Overall study: Acute and convalescent COVID-19 specimens originated in the United States, Italy and Spain.

Trimming pared 0 bases from V and 8 bases from J, leaving 12 bases between. This CDR3 has 14 amino acids. Germline CDR1 MGHRA, CDR2 YSYEKL. Participants were aged about 18 to 89 years from about two dozen US areas. Cohort assignment relied on participant-reported clinical history. How the authors handled the data: Reference gene primers were amplified, and this amplification served to estimate nucleated cell counts. Produced via immunoSEQ multiplex PCR; TCRdb's table is partial and in-frame only. D and trimming were read from the DNA, whereas the V and J calls and clone size are those reported in that table. In the table there are under 250,000 clones, about 87% of which are singletons.

The sample consisted of PBMCs or T cells enriched from blood (not recorded which). This sequence originates from a woman in her thirties who had been exposed to COVID-19. The gene calls are TRBV4-1 and TRBJ2-3, with D tentatively TRBD2 (5 bases). The CDR3 protein is CASSQEEAGVTQYF. The DNA of the CDR3 is TGCGCCAGCAGCCAAGAGGAGGCCGGGGTTACGCAGTATTTT.